This note documents a single TCR beta chain sequence. The antigen it recognizes is unknown. No qualities accompany the bases; no much larger clone lies one base away. Preparation of the library involved the immunoSEQ multiplex PCR assay. TCRdb re-hosts the immuneACCESS table, in-frame sequences only. Its copies lack some clones; in the studies checked, an unresolved V gene accounts for under half of them, and the cause for the rest is not known. The sample records 30,000 to 40,000 clones, around nine tenths of which are singletons. The ten largest make up around 4.1% of the sample. These data belong to a study of technical replicates of blood from a few donors (dated by TCRdb to between 2016 and 2019). The clonotype was recovered from a human donor in good health. Some clones in this sample may be carry-over from other donors' samples. The sample taken for sequencing was PBMCs.

In nucleotides, the sequence is TGCGCCAGCAGCTTGGCAGGGGTTGCAAGTCAGCCCCAGCATTTT. It encodes CASSLAGVASQPQHF. The V gene is TRBV5-1 and the J gene is TRBJ1-5; the D gene is perhaps TRBD1, from 6 matching bases. Including the terminal cysteine and phenylalanine, the CDR3 comprises 15 residues. The kept DNA is CDR3 alone, 45 bases in frame from the first base. Trimming takes 0 bases from V and 6 bases from J, and the germline ends sit 13 bases apart. The germline V gene supplies CDR1 SGHRS and CDR2 YFSETQ. The full variable domain, with segments outside the CDR3 supplied by the reference TRBV5-1 and TRBJ1-5 proteins, appears as KAGVTQTPRYLIKTRGQQVTLSCSPISGHRSVSWYQQTPGQGLQFLFEYFSETQRNKGNFPGRFSGRQFSNSRSEMNVSTLELGDSALYLCASSLAGVASQPQHFGDGTRLSIL.